This is a list of T cell receptor beta chains from one sample in a study of shared clonotypes between healthy human individuals. The table came from immunoSEQ multiplex PCR; TCRdb's copy has only in-frame clones and leaves some out. The top ten hold around 0.1% of the sample, which has hundreds of thousands of clones, around 96% seen once. Sample: naive CD8+ T cells sorted from blood. These receptors were collected from a woman under 40 in good health. CDR3s include the opening cysteine and the closing phenylalanine or tryptophan. The D gene is left open where the match is weak. Size values are once, few and many counts, or a class for expanded clones, and some rows have none.

- TRBJ2-7 14 TRBV19 - TGTGCCAGTAGTATTGTCCATCCCTCCTACGAGCAGTACTTC CASSIVHPSYEQYF
- TRBJ2-7 13 TRBV27 - TGTGCCAGCAGTTTATCCGGGGGATACGAGCAGTACTTC CASSLSGGYEQYF
- TRBJ2-7 11 TRBV20-1 - TGCAGCCGAAGGTCAGGAGGCGAGCAGTACTTC CSRRSGGEQYF
TRBD1 TRBJ1-1 14 TRBV28 - TGTGCCAGCAGTTTAACCGGGACAGGCTCTGAAGCTTTCTTT CASSLTGTGSEAFF
- TRBJ2-7 15 TRBV6-5 - TGTGCCAGCAGTTACTCCCCGGACAACTCCTACGAGCAGTACTTC CASSYSPDNSYEQYF
- TRBJ2-1 14 TRBV7-9 - TGTGCCGGTTGGCGCGAAAGCTCCTACAATGAGCAGTTCTTC CAGWRESSYNEQFF
- TRBJ2-7 13 TRBV7-9 - TGTGCCAGCAGCTTAGTTGTCAGCTACGAGCAGTACTTC CASSLVVSYEQYF
- TRBJ2-2 13 TRBV28 - TGTGCCAGCGAGGGGGCGAACACCGGGGAGCTGTTTTTT CASEGANTGELFF
- TRBJ2-5 12 TRBV28 - TGTGCCAGCAGAGGCCGGTGGGAGACCCAGTACTTC CASRGRWETQYF
TRBD2 TRBJ2-1 16 TRBV11-2 once TGTGCCAGCAGCTTACGAAGCGGGGGGGGCGACAATGAGCAGTTCTTC CASSLRSGGGDNEQFF
- TRBJ2-5 13 TRBV28 - TGTGCCAGCAGTTTTGGGGGCCCAGAGACCCAGTACTTC CASSFGGPETQYF